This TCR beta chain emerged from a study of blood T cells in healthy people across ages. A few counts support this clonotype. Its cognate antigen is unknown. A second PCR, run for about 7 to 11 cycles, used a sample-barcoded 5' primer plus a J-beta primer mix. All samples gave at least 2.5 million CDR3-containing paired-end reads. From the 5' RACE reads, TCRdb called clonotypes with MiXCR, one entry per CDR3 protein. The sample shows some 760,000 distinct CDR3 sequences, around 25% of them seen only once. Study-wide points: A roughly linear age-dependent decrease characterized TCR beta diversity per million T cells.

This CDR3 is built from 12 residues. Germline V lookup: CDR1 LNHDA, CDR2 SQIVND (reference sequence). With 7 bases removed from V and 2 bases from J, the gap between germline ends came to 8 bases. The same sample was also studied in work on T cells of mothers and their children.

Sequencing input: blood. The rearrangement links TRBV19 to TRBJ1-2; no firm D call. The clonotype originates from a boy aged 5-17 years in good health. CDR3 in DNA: TGTGCCAGTAACGGACGGAACTATGGCTACACCTTC. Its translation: CASNGRNYGYTF. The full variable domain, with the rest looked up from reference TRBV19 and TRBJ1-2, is DGGITQSPKYLFRKEGQNVTLSCEQNLNHDAMYWYRQDPGQGLRLIYYSQIVNDFQKGDIAEGYSVSREKKESFPLTVTSAQKNPTAFYLCASNGRNYGYTFGSGTRLTVV.